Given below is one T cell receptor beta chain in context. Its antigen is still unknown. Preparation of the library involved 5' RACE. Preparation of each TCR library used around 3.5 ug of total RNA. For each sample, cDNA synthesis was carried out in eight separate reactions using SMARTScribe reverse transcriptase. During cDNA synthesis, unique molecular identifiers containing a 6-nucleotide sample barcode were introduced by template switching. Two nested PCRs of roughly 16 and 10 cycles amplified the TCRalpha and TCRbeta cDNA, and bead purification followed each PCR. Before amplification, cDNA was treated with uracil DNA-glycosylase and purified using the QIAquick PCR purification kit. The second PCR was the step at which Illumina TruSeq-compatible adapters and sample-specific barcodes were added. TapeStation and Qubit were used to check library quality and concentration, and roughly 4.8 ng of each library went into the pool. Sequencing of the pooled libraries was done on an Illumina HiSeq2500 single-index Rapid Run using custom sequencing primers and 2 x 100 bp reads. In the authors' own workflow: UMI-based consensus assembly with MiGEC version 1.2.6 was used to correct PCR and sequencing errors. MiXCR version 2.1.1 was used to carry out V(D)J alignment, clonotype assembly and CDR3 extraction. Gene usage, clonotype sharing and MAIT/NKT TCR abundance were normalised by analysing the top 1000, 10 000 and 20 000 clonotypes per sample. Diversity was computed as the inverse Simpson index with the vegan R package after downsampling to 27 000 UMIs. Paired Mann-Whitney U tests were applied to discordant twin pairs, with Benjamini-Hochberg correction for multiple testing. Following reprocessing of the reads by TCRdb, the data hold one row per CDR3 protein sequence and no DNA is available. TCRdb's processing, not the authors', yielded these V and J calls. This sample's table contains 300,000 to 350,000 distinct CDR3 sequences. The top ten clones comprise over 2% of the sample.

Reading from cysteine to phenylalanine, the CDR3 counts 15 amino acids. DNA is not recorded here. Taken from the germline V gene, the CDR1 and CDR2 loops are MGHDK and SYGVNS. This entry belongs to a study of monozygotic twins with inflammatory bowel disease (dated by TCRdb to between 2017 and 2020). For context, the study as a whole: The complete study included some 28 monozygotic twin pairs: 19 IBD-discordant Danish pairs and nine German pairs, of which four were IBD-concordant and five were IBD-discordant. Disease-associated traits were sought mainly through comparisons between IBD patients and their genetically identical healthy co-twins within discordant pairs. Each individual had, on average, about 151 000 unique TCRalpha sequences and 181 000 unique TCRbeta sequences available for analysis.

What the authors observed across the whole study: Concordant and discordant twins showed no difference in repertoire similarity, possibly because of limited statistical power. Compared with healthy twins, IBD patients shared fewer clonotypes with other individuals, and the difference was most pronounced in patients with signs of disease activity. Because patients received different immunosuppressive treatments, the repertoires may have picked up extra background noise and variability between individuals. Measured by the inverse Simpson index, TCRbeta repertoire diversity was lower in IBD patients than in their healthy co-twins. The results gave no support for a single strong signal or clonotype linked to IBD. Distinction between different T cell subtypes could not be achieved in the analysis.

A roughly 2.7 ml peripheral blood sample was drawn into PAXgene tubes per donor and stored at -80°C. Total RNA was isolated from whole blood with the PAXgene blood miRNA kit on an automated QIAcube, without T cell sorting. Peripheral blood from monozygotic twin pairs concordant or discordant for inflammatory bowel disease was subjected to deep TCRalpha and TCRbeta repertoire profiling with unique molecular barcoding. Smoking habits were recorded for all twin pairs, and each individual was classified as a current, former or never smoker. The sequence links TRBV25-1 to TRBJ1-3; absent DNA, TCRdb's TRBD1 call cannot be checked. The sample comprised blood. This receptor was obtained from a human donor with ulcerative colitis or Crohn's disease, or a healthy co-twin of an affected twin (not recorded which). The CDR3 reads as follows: CASSDWGAAGNTIYF.